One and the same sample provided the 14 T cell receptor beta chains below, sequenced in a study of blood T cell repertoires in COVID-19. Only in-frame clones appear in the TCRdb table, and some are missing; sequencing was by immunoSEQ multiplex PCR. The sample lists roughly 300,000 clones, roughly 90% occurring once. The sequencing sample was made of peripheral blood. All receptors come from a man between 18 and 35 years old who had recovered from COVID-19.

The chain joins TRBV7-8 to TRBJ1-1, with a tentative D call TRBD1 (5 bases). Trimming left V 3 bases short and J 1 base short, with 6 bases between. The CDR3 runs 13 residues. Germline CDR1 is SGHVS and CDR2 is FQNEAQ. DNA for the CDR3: TGTGCCAGCAGCTTGGGGCGGAACACTGAAGCTTTCTTT. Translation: CASSLGRNTEAFF.

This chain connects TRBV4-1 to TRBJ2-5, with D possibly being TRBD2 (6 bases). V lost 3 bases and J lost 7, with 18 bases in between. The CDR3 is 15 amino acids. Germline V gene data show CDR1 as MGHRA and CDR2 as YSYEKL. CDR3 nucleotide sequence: TGCGCCAGCAGCCAGGCTGGGGGGAGGTTCGGGACCCAGTACTTC. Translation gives CASSQAGGRFGTQYF.

The CDR3 loop reads CASSDRQATHYEQYF. The CDR3, as DNA: TGTGCCAGCAGTGACCGACAGGCCACCCACTACGAGCAGTACTTC. This sequence joins TRBV6-1 and TRBJ2-7; perhaps TRBD1 as D (6 bases). The CDR3 covers 15 residues. With 3 bases removed from V and 3 bases from J, the gap between germline ends came to 15 bases. CDR1 and CDR2 (germline): MNHNS, SASEGT.

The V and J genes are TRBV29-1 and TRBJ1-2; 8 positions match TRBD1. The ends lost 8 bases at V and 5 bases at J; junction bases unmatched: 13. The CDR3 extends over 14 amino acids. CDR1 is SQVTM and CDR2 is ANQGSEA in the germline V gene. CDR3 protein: CSTERSRGLYGYTF. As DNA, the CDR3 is TGCAGCACTGAAAGGTCCAGGGGGCTTTATGGCTACACCTTC.

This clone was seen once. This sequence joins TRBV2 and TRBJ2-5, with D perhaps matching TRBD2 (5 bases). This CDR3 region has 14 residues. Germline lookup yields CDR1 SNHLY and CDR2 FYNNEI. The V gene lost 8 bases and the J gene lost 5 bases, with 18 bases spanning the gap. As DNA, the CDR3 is TGTGCCAGCCATCCCTGGACTGGCGCGGAGACCCAGTACTTC. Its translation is CASHPWTGAETQYF.

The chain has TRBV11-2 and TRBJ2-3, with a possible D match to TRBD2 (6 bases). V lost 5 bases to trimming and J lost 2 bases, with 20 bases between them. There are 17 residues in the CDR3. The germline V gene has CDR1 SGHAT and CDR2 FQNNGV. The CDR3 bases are TGTGCCAGCAGCCGACCCGCGGTAGCGGTCTACACAGATACGCAGTATTTT. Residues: CASSRPAVAVYTDTQYF. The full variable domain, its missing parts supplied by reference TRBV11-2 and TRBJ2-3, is EAGVAQSPRYKIIEKRQSVAFWCNPISGHATLYWYQQILGQGPKLLIQFQNNGVVDDSQLPKDRFSAERLKGVDSTLKIQPAKLEDSAVYLCASSRPAVAVYTDTQYFGPGTRLTVL.

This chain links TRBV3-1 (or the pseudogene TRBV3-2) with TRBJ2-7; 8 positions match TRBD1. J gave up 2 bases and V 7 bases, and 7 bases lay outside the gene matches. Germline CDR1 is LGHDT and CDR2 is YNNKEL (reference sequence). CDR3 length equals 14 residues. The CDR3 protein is CASTSGTGAYEQYF. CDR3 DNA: TGTGCCAGCACCTCCGGGACAGGAGCCTACGAGCAGTACTTC.

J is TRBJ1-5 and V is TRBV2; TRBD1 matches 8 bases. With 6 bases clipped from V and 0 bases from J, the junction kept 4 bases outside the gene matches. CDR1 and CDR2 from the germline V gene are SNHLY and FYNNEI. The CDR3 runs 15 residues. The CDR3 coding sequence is TGTGCCAGCAGGACGGACAGGGCTAGCAATCAGCCCCAGCATTTT. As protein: CASRTDRASNQPQHF.

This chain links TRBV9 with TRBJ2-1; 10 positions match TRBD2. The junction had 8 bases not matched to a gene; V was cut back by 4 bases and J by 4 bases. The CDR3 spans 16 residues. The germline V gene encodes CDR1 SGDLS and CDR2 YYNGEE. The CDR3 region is CASSPFLTSGYNEQFF. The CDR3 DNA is TGTGCCAGCAGCCCATTCTTGACTAGCGGGTACAATGAGCAGTTCTTC.

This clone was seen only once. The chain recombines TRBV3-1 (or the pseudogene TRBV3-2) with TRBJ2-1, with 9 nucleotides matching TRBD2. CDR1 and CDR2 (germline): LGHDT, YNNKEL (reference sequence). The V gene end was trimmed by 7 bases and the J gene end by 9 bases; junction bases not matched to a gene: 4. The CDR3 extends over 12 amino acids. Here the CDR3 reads CASTGTSFEQFF. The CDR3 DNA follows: TGTGCCAGCACGGGGACTAGCTTTGAGCAGTTCTTC.

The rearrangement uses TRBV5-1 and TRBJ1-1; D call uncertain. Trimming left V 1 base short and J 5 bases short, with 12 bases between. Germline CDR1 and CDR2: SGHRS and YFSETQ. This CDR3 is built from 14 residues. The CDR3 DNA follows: TGCGCCAGCAGCTTGAAATCAGGTGGTACTGAAGCTTTCTTT. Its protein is CASSLKSGGTEAFF.

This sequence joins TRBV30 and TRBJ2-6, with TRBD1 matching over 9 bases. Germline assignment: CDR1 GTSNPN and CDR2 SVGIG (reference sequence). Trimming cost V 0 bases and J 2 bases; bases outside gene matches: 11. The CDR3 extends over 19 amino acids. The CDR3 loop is CAWSVLRDRALTGANVLTF. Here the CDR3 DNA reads TGTGCCTGGAGTGTACTACGGGACAGGGCCCTTACTGGGGCCAACGTCCTGACTTTC.

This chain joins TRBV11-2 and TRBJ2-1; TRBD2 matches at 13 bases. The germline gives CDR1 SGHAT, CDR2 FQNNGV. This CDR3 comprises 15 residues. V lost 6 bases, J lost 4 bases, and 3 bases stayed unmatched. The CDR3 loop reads CASRSTSGGYNEQFF. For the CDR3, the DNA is TGTGCCAGCAGGTCGACTAGCGGGGGGTACAATGAGCAGTTCTTC.

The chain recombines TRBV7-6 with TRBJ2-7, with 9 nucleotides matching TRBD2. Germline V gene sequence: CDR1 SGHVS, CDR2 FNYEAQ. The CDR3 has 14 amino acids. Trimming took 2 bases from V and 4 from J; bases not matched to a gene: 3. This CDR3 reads CASSLSGGRYEQYF. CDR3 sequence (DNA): TGTGCCAGCAGCTTAAGCGGGGGGCGGTACGAGCAGTACTTC.